Listed below are T cell receptor beta chains from one sample, sequenced in a study of blood T cell repertoires in COVID-19. TCRdb keeps only in-frame clones here, not all; method: immunoSEQ multiplex PCR. The sample consists of more than 250,000 clones, about 82% of them appearing once. The source material was peripheral blood. Receptors were obtained from a woman aged 45-65 years with acute or convalescent COVID-19. The CDR3 runs from the conserved cysteine through the conserved F or W. The D gene is left open where the match is weak. The listing skips clone size in some rows; elsewhere it reads once, few, many or a size class.

d_call clone_size j_call v_call cdr3_nt cdr3_aa
TRBD1 NA TRBJ1-5 TRBV24-1 TGTGCCACCGAAAGGGACAGAGATCAGCCCCAGCATTTT CATERDRDQPQHF
TRBD1 NA TRBJ1-4 TRBV30 TGTGCCTGGGGACAGGGGGTCGGTGAAAAACTGTTTTTT CAWGQGVGEKLFF
NA once TRBJ2-2 TRBV2 TGTGCCAGCACGCGGGACAGAGCGAACACCGGGGAGCTGTTTTTT CASTRDRANTGELFF
TRBD1 NA TRBJ2-7 TRBV30 TGTGCCTGGAGTCAGGACAGGTACGAGCAGTACTTC CAWSQDRYEQYF
TRBD1 once TRBJ1-2 TRBV5-1 TGCGCCAGCAGCCCCCGTGGGACAGATCCCGATGCTGGCTACACCTTC CASSPRGTDPDAGYTF
TRBD2 NA TRBJ2-7 TRBV15 TGTGCCACCTCCGACCTAGCGGGAGGGAGCTCCTACGAGCAGTACTTC CATSDLAGGSSYEQYF
NA NA TRBJ1-2 TRBV11-2 TGTGCCAGCCGCCTCGTCGGGAGAGACTATGGCTACACCTTC CASRLVGRDYGYTF
TRBD1 NA TRBJ2-2 TRBV24-1 TGTGCCTCTCGACAGGGGCAGGGGAACACCGGGGAGCTGTTTTTT CASRQGQGNTGELFF
TRBD1 NA TRBJ1-2 TRBV27 TGTGCCAGCAGTTACGGGACAGACGAGAGCTATGGCTACACCTTC CASSYGTDESYGYTF
TRBD1 NA TRBJ1-1 TRBV6-5 TGTGCCAGCGGACAGGGTATGGCTTCTGAAGCTTTCTTT CASGQGMASEAFF
NA NA TRBJ1-1 TRBV10-3 TGTGCCATCAGTCGGGAGTTTCGGAACACTGAAGCTTTCTTT CAISREFRNTEAFF